This T cell receptor beta chain comes out of a study of T cell changes during pregnancy in multiple sclerosis. V shed 4 bases and J 4 bases; nucleotides not matched to a gene: 7. Germline CDR1 is SGDLS and CDR2 is YYNGEE. This CDR3 comprises 14 residues. Some clones are missing from TCRdb's copy, which holds only in-frame ones; the method was immunoSEQ multiplex PCR. Among more than 90,000 clones listed, roughly 90% were seen once. Sequenced here: peripheral blood, sampled in the third trimester of pregnancy. The gene calls are TRBV9 and TRBJ2-7, with 8 bases aligning to TRBD1. This clonotype was obtained from a female donor with multiple sclerosis, enrolled in a pregnancy study. The CDR3 reads CASSPRDRNYEQYF. CDR3 DNA sequence: TGTGCCAGCAGCCCCCGGGACAGGAATTACGAGCAGTACTTC. Full variable domain (missing parts from reference TRBV9 and TRBJ2-7): DSGVTQTPKHLITATGQRVTLRCSPRSGDLSVYWYQQSLDQGLQFLIQYYNGEERAKGNILERFSAQQFPDLHSELNLSSLELGDSALYFCASSPRDRNYEQYFGPGTRLTVT.